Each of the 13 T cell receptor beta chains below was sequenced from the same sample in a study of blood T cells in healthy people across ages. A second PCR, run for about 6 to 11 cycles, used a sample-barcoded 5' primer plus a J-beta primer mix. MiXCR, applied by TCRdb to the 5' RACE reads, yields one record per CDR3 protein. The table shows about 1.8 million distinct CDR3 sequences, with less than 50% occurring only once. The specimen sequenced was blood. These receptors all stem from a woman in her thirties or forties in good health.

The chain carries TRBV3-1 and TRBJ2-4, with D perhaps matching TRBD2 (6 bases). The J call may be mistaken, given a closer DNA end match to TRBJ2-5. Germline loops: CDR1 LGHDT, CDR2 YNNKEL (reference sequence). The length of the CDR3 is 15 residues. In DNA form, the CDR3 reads TGTGCCAGCAGCCAAGATCTAACTAGCCGGGAGACCCAGTACTTC. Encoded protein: CASSQDLTSRETQYF.

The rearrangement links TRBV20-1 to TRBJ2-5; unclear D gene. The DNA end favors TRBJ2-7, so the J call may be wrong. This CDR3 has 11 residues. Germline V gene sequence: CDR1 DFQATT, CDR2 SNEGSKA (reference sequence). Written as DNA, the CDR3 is TGCAGTGCTACCGACGGGTACGAGCAGTACTTC. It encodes CSATDGYEQYF.

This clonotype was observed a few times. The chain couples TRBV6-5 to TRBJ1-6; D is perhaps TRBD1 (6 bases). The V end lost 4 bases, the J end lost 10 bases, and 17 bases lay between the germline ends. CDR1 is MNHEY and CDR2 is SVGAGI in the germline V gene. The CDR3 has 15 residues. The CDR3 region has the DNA TGTGCCAGCAGTTTCTCGGGGGGGCTAAGGTCACCCCTCCACTTT. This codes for CASSFSGGLRSPLHF.

CDR3 bases: TGTGCCAGCAGCCTGGGCGTAAACGGGGATTCACCCCTCCACTTT. Translating it yields CASSLGVNGDSPLHF. The chain is built from TRBV5-6 and TRBJ1-6; no firm D call. Germline-derived CDR1 and CDR2 are SGHDT and YYEEEE. This CDR3 has 15 residues. V lost 4 bases and J 8 bases, leaving 16 bases between the germline ends.

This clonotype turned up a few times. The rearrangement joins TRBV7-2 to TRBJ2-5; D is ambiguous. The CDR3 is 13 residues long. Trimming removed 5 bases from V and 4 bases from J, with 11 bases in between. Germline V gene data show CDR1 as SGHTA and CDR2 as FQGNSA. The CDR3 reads CASSQRTVETQYF. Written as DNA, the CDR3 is TGTGCCAGCAGCCAACGCACAGTAGAGACCCAGTACTTC. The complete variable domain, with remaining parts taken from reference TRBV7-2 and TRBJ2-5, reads GAGVSQSPSNKVTEKGKDVELRCDPISGHTALYWYRQSLGQGLEFLIYFQGNSAPDKSGLPSDRFSAERTGGSVSTLTIQRTQQEDSAVYLCASSQRTVETQYFGPGTRLLVL.

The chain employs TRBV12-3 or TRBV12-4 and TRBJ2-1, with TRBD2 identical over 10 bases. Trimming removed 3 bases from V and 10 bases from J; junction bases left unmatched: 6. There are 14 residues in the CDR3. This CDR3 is CASSFSGGADEQFF. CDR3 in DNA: TGTGCCAGCAGTTTCAGCGGGGGGGCCGACGAGCAGTTCTTC.

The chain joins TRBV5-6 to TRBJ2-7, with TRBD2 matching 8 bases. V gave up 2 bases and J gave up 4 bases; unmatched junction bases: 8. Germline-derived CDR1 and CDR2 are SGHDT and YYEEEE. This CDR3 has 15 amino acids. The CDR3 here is CASSLAGEVIYEQYF. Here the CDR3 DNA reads TGTGCCAGCAGCTTAGCGGGGGAGGTTATATACGAGCAGTACTTC.

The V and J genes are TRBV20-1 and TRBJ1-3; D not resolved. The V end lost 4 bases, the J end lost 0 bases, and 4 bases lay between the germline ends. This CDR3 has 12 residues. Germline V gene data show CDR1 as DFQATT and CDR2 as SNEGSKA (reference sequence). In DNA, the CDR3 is TGCAGTGCTATCTACTCTGGAAACACCATATATTTT. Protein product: CSAIYSGNTIYF.

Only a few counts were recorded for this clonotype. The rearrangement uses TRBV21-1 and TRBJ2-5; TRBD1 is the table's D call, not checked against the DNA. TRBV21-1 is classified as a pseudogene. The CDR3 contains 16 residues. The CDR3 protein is CASSPHRGQGQETQYF. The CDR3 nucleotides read TGTGCCAGCAGCCCCCATCGGGGACAGGGGCAAGAGACCCAGTACTTC.

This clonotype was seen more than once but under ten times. The CDR3, as DNA: TGTGCCAGCAGCGATGGGACCGGATACTATGGCTACACCTTC. It specifies CASSDGTGYYGYTF. V usage is TRBV7-2 and J usage is TRBJ1-2, with TRBD1 as a possible D gene (5 bases). Germline V gives CDR1 SGHTA, CDR2 FQGNSA. This CDR3 has 14 amino acids. The V end was cut by 5 bases, the J end by 3 bases, with 13 bases between.

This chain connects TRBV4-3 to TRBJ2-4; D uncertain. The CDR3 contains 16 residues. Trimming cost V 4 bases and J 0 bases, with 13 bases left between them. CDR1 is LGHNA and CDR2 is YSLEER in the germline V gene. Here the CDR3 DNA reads TGCGCCAGCAGCCGCTGGGCGGTGGAAGCCAAAAACATTCAGTACTTC. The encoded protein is CASSRWAVEAKNIQYF.

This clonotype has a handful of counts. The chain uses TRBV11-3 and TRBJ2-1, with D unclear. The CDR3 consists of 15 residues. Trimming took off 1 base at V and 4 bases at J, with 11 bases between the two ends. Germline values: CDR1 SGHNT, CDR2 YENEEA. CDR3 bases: TGTGCCAGCAGCTTAGCTACCGGGCGATACAATGAGCAGTTCTTC. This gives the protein CASSLATGRYNEQFF.

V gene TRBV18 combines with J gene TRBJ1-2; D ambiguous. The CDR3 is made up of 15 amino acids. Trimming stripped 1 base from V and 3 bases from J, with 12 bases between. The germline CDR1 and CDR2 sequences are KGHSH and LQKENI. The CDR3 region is CASSPRGVPDYGYTF. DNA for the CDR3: TGTGCCAGCTCACCACGCGGGGTTCCCGACTATGGCTACACCTTC.